This TCR beta chain was identified in a study of T cell responses to AZD1222 COVID-19 vaccine. V lost 1 base and J 0 bases, leaving 13 bases between the germline ends. The CDR3 has 16 residues. Germline loops: CDR1 MNHNS, CDR2 SASEGT. Profiled with immunoSEQ multiplex PCR; TCRdb holds only in-frame clones, not every one. The sample lists some 140,000 clones; over 90% were seen once. The chain uses TRBV6-1 and TRBJ2-7, with D tentatively TRBD1 (5 bases). The sequencing here drew on peripheral blood, taken on day 0 of AZD1222 vaccination. The sequence was collected from an adult in good health. This CDR3 is CASSEEYKGISYEQYF. The CDR3, as DNA: TGTGCCAGCAGTGAAGAGTACAAGGGGATCTCCTACGAGCAGTACTTC.